This note documents a single T cell receptor beta chain sequence. This sample is part of a study of blood T cell repertoires in COVID-19. CDR1 is KGHSH and CDR2 is LQKENI in the germline V gene. This CDR3 has 15 amino acids. V trimming: 0 bases; J trimming: 0 bases; junction bases outside the gene matches: 0. This table comes from immunoSEQ multiplex PCR, and its TCRdb copy is limited to in-frame clones, with some not included. The table lists about 200,000 clones, 70% to 90% of them singletons. Individuals aged 18 to 89 years were recruited from 24 US areas. Cohort assignment relied on participant-reported clinical history.

Material: PBMCs or T cells enriched from blood (not recorded which). The chain joins TRBV18 to TRBJ1-1; 8 nucleotides line up with TRBD1. This receptor was taken from a middle-aged woman with acute COVID-19. The CDR3 sequence is CASSPPDRVNTEAFF. The CDR3 coding sequence is TGTGCCAGCTCACCACCGGACAGGGTGAACACTGAAGCTTTCTTT.